The following is a T cell receptor (beta chain) sequence with its context. This specimen comes from a study of T-cell memory formation after mild COVID-19. TCRdb passed the 5' RACE reads through MiXCR, listing each CDR3 protein once. The sample records about 320,000 distinct CDR3 sequences, roughly an eighth being singletons. The CDR3 runs to 17 residues. V was clipped by 6 bases and J by 0 bases; unmatched bases: 4. The sequencing sample was made of PBMCs or a T cell subset sorted from them (not recorded which). This receptor was identified in a man between 18 and 29 years old who had mild COVID-19 (a few samples of this study predate the infection). Cell type and time point are not known. The V gene is TRBV12-3 or TRBV12-4, the J gene TRBJ2-3; 15 nucleotides match TRBD2. The CDR3, as DNA: TGTGCCAGCAGGGCGGGACTAGCGGGGGGTAGCACAGATACGCAGTATTTT. Translating it yields CASRAGLAGGSTDTQYF.